This T cell receptor (beta chain) was recorded in a study of T cells in Graves' hyperthyroidism and ophthalmopathy. Study observations and caveats: Ophthalmopathy was separated from stable hyperthyroidism by a 13 V-J model.

This clonotype was picked up many times. Its antigen is as yet unknown. V dropped 0 bases and J dropped 1; count of bases not matched to a gene: 7. The CDR3 totals 17 residues. CDR1 MNHNS and CDR2 SASEGT come from the germline V gene. Amplification of TCR beta CDR3 regions was performed using RNA transcripts as template. The HTBI primer set drove a first-round RT-PCR of the TCR CDR3. TCRdb recomputed calls from the multiplex PCR reads with MiXCR, one row per CDR3 protein. The sample lists 300,000 to 400,000 distinct CDR3 sequences; over 20% were seen once. The sample comprised blood. This TCR came from a woman aged 50 to 60 with Graves' hyperthyroidism. The rearrangement links TRBV6-1 to TRBJ2-5, with 8 bases that match TRBD2. CDR3 coding DNA: TGTGCCAGCAGTGAAGCGCTAAGCGGGGGAATCCAAGAGACCCAGTACTTC. It encodes CASSEALSGGIQETQYF.